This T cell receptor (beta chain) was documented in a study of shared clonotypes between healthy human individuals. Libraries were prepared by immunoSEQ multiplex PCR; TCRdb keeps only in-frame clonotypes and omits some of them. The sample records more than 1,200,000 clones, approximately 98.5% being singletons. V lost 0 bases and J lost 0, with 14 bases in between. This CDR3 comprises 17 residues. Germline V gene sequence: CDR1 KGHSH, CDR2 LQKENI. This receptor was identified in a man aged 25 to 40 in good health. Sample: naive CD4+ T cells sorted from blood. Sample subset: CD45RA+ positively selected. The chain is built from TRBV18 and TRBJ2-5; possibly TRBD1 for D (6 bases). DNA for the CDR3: TGTGCCAGCTCACCACCCCAAGGACAGCATCACCAAGAGACCCAGTACTTC. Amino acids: CASSPPQGQHHQETQYF.